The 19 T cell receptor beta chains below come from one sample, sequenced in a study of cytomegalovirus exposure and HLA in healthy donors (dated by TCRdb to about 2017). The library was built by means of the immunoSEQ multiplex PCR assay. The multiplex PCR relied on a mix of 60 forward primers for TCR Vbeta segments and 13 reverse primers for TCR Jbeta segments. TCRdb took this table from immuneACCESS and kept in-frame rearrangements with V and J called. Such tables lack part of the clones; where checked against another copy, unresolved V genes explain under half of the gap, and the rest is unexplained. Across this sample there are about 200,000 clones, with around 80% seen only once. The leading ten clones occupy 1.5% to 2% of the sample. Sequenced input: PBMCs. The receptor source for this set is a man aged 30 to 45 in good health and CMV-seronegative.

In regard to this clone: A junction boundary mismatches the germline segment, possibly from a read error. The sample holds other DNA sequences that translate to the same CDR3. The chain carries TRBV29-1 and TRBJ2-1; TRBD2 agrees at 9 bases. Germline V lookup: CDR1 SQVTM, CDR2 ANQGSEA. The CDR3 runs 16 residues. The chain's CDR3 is CSVANLSGSSYNEQFF. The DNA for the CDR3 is TGTAGCGTTGCTAACCTTAGCGGGAGCTCCTACAATGAGCAGTTCTTC.

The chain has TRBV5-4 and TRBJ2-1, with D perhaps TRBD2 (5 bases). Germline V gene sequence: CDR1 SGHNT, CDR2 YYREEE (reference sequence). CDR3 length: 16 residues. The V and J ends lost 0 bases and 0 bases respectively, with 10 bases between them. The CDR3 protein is CASSLALGSSYNEQFF. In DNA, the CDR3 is TGTGCCAGCAGCTTGGCCTTAGGGAGCTCCTACAATGAGCAGTTCTTC. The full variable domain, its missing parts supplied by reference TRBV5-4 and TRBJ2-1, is ETGVTQSPTHLIKTRGQQVTLRCSSQSGHNTVSWYQQALGQGPQFIFQYYREEENGRGNFPPRFSGLQFPNYSSELNVNALELDDSALYLCASSLALGSSYNEQFFGPGTRLTVL.

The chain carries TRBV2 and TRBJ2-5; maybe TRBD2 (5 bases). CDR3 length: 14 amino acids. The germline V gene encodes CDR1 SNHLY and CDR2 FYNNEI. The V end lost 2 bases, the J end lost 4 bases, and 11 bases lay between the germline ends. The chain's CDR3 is CASSERGPGETQYF. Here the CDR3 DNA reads TGTGCCAGCAGTGAACGAGGGCCGGGAGAGACCCAGTACTTC.

Here the CDR3 reads CASSLATGTFGYNEQFF. The CDR3 nucleotides read TGTGCCAGCAGCTTAGCGACCGGGACTTTCGGCTACAATGAGCAGTTCTTC. The chain couples TRBV7-2 to TRBJ2-1, with a weak D call TRBD2 (6 bases). Between the trimmed V and J ends, which lost 0 bases and 3 bases, there was a span of 15 bases. The V gene's germline CDR1 is SGHTA and CDR2 FQGNSA. This CDR3 spans 17 amino acids.

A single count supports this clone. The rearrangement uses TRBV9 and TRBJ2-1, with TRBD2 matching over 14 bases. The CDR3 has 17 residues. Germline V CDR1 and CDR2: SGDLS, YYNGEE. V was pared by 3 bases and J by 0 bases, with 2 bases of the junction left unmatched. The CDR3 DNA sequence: TGTGCCAGCAGCGCCGGGACTAGCGGGAGCTCCTACAATGAGCAGTTCTTC. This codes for CASSAGTSGSSYNEQFF. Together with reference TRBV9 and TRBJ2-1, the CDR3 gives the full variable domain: DSGVTQTPKHLITATGQRVTLRCSPRSGDLSVYWYQQSLDQGLQFLIQYYNGEERAKGNILERFSAQQFPDLHSELNLSSLELGDSALYFCASSAGTSGSSYNEQFFGPGTRLTVL.

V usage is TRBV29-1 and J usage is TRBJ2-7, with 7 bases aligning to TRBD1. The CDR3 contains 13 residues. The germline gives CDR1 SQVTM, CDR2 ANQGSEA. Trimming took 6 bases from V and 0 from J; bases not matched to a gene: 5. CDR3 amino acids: CSVTGPHSYEQYF. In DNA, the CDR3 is TGCAGCGTGACAGGGCCTCACTCCTACGAGCAGTACTTC.

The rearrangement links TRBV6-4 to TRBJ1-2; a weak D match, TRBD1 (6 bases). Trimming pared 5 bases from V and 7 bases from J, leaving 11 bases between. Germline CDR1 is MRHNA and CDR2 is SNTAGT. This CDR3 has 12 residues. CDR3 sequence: CASSWGGSGYTF. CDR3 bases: TGTGCCAGCAGTTGGGGGGGCAGTGGCTACACCTTC.

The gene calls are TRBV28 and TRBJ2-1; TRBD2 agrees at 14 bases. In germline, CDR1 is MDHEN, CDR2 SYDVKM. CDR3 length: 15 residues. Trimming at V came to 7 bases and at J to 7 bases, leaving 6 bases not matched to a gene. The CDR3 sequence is CASTRLAGGPNEQFF. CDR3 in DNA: TGTGCCAGCACCCGACTAGCGGGAGGGCCGAATGAGCAGTTCTTC.

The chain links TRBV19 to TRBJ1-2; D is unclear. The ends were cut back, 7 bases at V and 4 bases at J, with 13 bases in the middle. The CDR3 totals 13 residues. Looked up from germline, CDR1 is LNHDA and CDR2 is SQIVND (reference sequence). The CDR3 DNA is TGTGCCAGTACTCCCCCGGGGAGCTATGGCTACACCTTC. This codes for CASTPPGSYGYTF.

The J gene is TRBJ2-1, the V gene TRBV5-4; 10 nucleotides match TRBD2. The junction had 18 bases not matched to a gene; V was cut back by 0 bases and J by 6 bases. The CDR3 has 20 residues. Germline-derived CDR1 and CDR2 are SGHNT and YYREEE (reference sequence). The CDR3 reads CASSLGGGRSGRASSNEQFF. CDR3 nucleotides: TGTGCCAGCAGCTTGGGAGGGGGCAGGAGCGGGAGGGCCTCTAGCAATGAGCAGTTCTTC. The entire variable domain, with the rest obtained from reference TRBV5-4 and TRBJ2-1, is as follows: ETGVTQSPTHLIKTRGQQVTLRCSSQSGHNTVSWYQQALGQGPQFIFQYYREEENGRGNFPPRFSGLQFPNYSSELNVNALELDDSALYLCASSLGGGRSGRASSNEQFFGPGTRLTVL.

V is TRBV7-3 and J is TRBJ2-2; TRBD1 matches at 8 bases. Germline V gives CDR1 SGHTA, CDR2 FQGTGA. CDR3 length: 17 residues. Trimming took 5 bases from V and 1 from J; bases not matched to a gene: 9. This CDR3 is CASSKNVGTGNTGELFF. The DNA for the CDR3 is TGTGCCAGCAGCAAAAACGTTGGGACAGGGAACACCGGGGAGCTGTTTTTT.

The CDR3 loop is CASTSQANTGELFF. In DNA form, the CDR3 reads TGTGCCAGCACTTCACAGGCGAACACCGGGGAGCTGTTTTTT. The rearrangement links TRBV6-4 to TRBJ2-2, with D possibly matching TRBD1 (5 bases). CDR1 is MRHNA and CDR2 is SNTAGT in the germline V gene. This CDR3 contains 14 residues. V was pared by 7 bases and J by 0 bases, with 9 bases between.

The CDR3 is CASSFRGSGPYEQYF. As DNA, the CDR3 is TGTGCCAGCAGCTTTCGAGGTAGCGGTCCCTACGAGCAGTACTTC. The chain is built from TRBV11-3 and TRBJ2-7; D is perhaps TRBD2 (6 bases). The CDR3 loop spans 15 amino acids. Germline V gene sequence: CDR1 SGHNT, CDR2 YENEEA. Trimming stripped 3 bases from V and 2 bases from J, with 14 bases between.

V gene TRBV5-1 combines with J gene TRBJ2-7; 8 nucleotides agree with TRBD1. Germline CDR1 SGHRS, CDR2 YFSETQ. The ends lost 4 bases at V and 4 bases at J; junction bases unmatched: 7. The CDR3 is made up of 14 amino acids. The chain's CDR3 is CASSTTGAQYEQYF. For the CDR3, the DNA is TGCGCCAGCAGCACGACAGGGGCCCAATACGAGCAGTACTTC.

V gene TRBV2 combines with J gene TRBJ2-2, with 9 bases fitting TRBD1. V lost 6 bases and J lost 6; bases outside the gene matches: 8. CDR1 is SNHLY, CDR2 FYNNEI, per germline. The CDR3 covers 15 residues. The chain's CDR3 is CASRRGQGSAGELFF. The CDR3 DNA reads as TGTGCCAGCAGGAGGGGACAGGGTTCTGCCGGGGAGCTGTTTTTT.

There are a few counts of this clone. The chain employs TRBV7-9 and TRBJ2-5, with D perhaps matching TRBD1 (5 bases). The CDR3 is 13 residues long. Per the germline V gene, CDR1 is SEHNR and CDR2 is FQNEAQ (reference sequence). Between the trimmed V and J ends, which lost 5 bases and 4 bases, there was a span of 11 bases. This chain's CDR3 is CASSPPGIETQYF. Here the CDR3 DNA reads TGTGCCAGCAGCCCCCCAGGGATAGAGACCCAGTACTTC.

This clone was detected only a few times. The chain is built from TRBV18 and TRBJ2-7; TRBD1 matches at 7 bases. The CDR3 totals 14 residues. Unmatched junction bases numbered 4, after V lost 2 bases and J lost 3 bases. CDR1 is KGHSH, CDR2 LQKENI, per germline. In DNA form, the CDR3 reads TGTGCCAGCTCACCAGAGACAGGGTTCTACGAGCAGTACTTC. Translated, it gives CASSPETGFYEQYF.

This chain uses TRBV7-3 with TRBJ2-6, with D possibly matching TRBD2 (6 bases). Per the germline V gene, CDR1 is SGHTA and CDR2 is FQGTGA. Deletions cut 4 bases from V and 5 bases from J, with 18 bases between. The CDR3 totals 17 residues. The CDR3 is CASSYSRRVLRANVLTF. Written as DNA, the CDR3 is TGTGCCAGCAGCTACAGCAGGAGGGTGCTGAGGGCCAACGTCCTGACTTTC.

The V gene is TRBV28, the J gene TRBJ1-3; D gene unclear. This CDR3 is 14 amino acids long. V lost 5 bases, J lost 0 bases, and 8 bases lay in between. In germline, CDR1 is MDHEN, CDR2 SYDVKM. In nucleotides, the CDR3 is TGTGCCAGCAGTAGAGGTCCCTCTGGAAACACCATATATTTT. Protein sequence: CASSRGPSGNTIYF.